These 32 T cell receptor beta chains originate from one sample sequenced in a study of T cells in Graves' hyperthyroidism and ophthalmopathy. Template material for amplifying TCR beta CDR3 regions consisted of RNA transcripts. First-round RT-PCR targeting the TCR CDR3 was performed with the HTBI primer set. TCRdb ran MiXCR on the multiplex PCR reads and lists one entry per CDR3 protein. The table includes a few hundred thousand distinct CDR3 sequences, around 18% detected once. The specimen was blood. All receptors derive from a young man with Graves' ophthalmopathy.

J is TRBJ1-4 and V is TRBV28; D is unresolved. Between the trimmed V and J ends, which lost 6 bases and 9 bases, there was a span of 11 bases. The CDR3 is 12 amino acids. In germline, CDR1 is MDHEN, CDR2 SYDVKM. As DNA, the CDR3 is TGTGCCAGCAGCTCGGGAAGAAAAAAACTGTTTTTT. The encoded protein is CASSSGRKKLFF.

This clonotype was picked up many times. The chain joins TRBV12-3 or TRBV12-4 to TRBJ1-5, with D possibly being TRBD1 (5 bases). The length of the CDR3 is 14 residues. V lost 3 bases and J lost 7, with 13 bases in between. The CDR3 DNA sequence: TGTGCCAGCAGTTTCGGCAGGGCAGGGCAGCCCCAGCATTTT. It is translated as CASSFGRAGQPQHF.

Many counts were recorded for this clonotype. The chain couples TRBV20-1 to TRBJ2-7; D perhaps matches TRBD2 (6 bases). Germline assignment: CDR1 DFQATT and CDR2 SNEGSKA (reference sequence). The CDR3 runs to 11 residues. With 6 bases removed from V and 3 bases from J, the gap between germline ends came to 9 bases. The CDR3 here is CSARTNYEQYF. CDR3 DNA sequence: TGCAGTGCGAGGACTAACTACGAGCAGTACTTC.

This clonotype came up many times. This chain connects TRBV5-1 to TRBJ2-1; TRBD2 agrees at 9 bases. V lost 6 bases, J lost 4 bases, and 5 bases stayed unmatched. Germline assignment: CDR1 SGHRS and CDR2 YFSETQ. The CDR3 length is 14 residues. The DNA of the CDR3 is TGCGCCAGCACGGCTAGCGGGGTTTACAATGAGCAGTTCTTC. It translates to CASTASGVYNEQFF.

CDR3 residues: CASSLGWQTYEQYF. The DNA of the CDR3 is TGTGCCAGCAGCTTAGGGTGGCAGACCTACGAGCAGTACTTC. The genes are TRBV7-2 and TRBJ2-7; no definite D call. The V gene's germline CDR1 is SGHTA and CDR2 FQGNSA. The CDR3 is 14 residues long. V lost 1 base and J 2 bases, leaving 9 bases between the germline ends.

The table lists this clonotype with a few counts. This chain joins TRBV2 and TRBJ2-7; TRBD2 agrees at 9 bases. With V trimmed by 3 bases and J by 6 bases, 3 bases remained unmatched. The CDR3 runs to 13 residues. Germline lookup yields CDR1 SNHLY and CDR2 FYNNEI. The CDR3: CASSDSGGGEQYF. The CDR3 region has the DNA TGTGCCAGCAGTGATAGCGGGGGAGGCGAGCAGTACTTC.

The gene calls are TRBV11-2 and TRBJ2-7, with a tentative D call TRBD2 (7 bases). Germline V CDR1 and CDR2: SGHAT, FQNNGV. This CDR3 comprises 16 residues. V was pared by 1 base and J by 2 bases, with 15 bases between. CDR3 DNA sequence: TGTGCCAGCAGCTTAGCGCCGGGGGGCCTCACCTACGAGCAGTACTTC. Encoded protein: CASSLAPGGLTYEQYF.

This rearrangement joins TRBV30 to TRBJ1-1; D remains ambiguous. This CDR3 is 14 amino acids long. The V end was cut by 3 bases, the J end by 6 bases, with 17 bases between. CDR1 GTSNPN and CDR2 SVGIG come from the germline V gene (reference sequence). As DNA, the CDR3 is TGTGCCTGGAGCGATTGGGTTACGGGCGCTGAAGCTTTCTTT. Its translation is CAWSDWVTGAEAFF.

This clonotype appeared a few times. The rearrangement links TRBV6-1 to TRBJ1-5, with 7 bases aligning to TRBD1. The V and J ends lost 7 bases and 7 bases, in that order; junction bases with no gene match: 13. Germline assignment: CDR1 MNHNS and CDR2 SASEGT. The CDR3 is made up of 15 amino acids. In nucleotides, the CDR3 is TGTGCCAGCACCTTACGTATAGGGGGCTTGCAGCCCCAGCATTTT. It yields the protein CASTLRIGGLQPQHF.

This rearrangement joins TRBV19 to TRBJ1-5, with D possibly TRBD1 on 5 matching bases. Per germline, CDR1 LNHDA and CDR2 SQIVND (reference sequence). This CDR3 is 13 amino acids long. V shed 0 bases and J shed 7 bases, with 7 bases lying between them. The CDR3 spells CASSIDRAQPQHF. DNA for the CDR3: TGTGCCAGTAGTATAGACAGGGCGCAGCCCCAGCATTTT. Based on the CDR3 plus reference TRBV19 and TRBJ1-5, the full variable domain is DGGITQSPKYLFRKEGQNVTLSCEQNLNHDAMYWYRQDPGQGLRLIYYSQIVNDFQKGDIAEGYSVSREKKESFPLTVTSAQKNPTAFYLCASSIDRAQPQHFGDGTRLSIL.

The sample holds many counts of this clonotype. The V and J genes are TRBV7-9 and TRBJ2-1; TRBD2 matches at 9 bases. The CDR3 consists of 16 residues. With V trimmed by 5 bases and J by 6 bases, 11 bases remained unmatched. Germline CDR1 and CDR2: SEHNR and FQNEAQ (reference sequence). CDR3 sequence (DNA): TGTGCCAGCAGCCGAATCGCTGGCGGGGGGGCCAATGAGCAGTTCTTC. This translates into CASSRIAGGGANEQFF.

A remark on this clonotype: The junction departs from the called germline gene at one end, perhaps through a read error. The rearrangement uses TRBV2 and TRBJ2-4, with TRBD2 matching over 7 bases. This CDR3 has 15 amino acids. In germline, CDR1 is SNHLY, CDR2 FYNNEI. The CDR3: CASSQLLAAKNIQYF. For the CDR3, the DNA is TGCGCCAGCAGCCAATTACTAGCGGCCAAAAACATTCAGTACTTC.

CDR3 protein: CASRRDSRKKADTEAFF. DNA of the CDR3: TGTGCCAGCAGGAGGGACTCCCGAAAGAAGGCGGACACTGAAGCTTTCTTT. V gene TRBV6-1 combines with J gene TRBJ1-1, with D perhaps matching TRBD1 (5 bases). The V end was cut by 6 bases, the J end by 3 bases, with 23 bases between. The CDR3 has 17 residues. CDR1 is MNHNS and CDR2 is SASEGT in the germline V gene.

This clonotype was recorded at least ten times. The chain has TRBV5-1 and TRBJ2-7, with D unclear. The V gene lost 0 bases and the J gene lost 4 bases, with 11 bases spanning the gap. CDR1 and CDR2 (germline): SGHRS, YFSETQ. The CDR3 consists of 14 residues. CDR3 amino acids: CASSLGPAVYEQYF. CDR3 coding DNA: TGCGCCAGCAGCTTGGGCCCGGCAGTTTACGAGCAGTACTTC.

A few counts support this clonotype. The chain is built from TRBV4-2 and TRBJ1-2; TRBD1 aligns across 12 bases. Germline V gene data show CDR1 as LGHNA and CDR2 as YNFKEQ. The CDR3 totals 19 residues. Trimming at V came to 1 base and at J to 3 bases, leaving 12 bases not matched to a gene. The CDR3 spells CASSQAPSGTGGAHYGYTF. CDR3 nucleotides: TGTGCCAGCAGCCAAGCACCCTCCGGGACAGGGGGCGCGCACTATGGCTACACCTTC.

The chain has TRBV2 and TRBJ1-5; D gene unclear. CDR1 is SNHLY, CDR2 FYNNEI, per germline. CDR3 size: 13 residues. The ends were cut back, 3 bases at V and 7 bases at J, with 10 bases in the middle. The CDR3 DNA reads TGTGCCAGCAGTGATTATACCAGGCAGCCCCAGCATTTT. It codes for CASSDYTRQPQHF.

CDR3 residues: CSAPNRDKNYGYTF. Written as DNA, the CDR3 is TGCAGTGCTCCCAACCGGGACAAGAACTATGGCTACACCTTC. This chain joins TRBV20-1 and TRBJ1-2; the D gene is possibly TRBD1 (6 bases). The CDR3 loop spans 14 amino acids. Trimming pared 5 bases from V and 2 bases from J, leaving 15 bases between. CDR1 is DFQATT and CDR2 is SNEGSKA in the germline V gene (reference sequence).

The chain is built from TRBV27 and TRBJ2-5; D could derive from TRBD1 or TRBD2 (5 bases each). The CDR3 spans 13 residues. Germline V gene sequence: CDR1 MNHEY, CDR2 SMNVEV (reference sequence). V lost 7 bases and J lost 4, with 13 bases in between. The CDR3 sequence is CASTSYGAETQYF. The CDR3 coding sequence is TGTGCCAGCACCTCTTACGGGGCAGAGACCCAGTACTTC.

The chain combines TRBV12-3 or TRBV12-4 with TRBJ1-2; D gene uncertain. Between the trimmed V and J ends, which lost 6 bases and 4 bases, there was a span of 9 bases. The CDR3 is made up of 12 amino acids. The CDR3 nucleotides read TGTGCCAGCAGACCAGGTGGCTATGGCTACACCTTC. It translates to CASRPGGYGYTF.

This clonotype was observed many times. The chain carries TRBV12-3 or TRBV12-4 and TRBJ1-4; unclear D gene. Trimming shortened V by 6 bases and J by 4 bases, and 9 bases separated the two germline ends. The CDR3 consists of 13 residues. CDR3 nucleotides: TGTGCCAGCAGCCGGGAGATTAATGAAAAACTGTTTTTT. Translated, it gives CASSREINEKLFF.

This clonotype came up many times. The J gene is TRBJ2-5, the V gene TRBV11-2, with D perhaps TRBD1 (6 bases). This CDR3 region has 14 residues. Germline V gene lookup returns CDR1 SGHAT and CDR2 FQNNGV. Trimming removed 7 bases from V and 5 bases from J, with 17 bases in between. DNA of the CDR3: TGTGCCAGCACCCCTACAGGGCGGAAGGAGACCCAGTACTTC. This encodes CASTPTGRKETQYF.

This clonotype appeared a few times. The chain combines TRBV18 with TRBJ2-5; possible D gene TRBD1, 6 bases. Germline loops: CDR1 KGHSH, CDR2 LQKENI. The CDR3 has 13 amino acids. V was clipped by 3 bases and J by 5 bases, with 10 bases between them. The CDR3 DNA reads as TGTGCCAGCTCACCGTCAGGGGTGGAGACCCAGTACTTC. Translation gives CASSPSGVETQYF.

The CDR3 DNA sequence: TGTGCCAGTAGTCCCGAGCGTGGGGATTACAATGAGCAGTTCTTC. It specifies CASSPERGDYNEQFF. The chain uses TRBV19 and TRBJ2-1; D ambiguous. The CDR3 is made up of 15 amino acids. The germline V gene has CDR1 LNHDA and CDR2 SQIVND (reference sequence). V lost 5 bases and J 4 bases, leaving 15 bases between the germline ends.

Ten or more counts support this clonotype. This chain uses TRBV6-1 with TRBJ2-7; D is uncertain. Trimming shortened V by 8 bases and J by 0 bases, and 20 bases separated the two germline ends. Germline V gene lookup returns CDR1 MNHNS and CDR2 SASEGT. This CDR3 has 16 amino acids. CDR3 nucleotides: TGTGCCAGCGGACCCATCAGGAATCCGAGCTCCTACGAGCAGTACTTC. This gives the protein CASGPIRNPSSYEQYF.

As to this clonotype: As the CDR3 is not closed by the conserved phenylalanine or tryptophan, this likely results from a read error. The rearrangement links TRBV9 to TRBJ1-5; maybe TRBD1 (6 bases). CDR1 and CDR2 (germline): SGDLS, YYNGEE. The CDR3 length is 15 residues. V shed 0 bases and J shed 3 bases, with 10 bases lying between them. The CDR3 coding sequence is TGTGCCAGCAGCGTAGAAGCAGGGGCCAATCAGCCCCAGCATTCT. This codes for CASSVEAGANQPQHS.

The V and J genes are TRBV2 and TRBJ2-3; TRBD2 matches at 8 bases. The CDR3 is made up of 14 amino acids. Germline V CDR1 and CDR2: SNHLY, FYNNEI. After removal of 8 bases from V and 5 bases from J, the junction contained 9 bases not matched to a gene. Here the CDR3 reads CASPDVGGVDTQYF. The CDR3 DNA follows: TGTGCCAGCCCTGACGTCGGGGGGGTAGATACGCAGTATTTT.

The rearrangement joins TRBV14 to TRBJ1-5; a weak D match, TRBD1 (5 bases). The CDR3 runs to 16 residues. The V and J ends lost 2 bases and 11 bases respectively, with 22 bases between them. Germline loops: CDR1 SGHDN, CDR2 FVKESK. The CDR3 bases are TGTGCCAGCAGCCAAAAGAAGGGGCCCCCTCTCTCGGCCCAGCATTTT. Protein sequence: CASSQKKGPPLSAQHF.

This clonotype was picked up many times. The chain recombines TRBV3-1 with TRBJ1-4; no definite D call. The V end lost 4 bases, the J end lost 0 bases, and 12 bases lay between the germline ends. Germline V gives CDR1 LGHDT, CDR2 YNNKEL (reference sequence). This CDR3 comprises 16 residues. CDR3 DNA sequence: TGTGCCAGCAGCCGAGGACTCGAAGCAACTAATGAAAAACTGTTTTTT. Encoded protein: CASSRGLEATNEKLFF.

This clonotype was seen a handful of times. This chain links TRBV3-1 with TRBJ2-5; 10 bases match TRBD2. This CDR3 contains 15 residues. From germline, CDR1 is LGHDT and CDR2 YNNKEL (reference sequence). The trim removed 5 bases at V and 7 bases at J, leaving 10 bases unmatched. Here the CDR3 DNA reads TGTGCCAGCAGCACGATAGCGGGGGGCCGTGGGACCCAGTACTTC. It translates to CASSTIAGGRGTQYF.

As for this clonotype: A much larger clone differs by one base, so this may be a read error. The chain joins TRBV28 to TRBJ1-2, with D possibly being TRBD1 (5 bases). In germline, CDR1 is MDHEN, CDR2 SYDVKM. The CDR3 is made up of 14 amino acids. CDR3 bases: TGTGCCAGCAGTTTGAGAGGGGCGGGCTATGGCCACACCTTC. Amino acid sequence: CASSLRGAGYGHTF.

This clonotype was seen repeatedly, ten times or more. The CDR3 DNA reads TGTGCCAGCAGACCTCCGGGGGCCGGAGAGCCCCAGCATTTT. This gives the protein CASRPPGAGEPQHF. The chain joins TRBV2 to TRBJ1-5, with a possible D match to TRBD1 (6 bases). The V gene's germline CDR1 is SNHLY and CDR2 FYNNEI. V was cut by 6 bases and J by 8 bases, with 17 bases left in between. The CDR3 has 14 amino acids. The full variable domain, in which reference TRBV2 and TRBJ1-5 provide the parts outside the CDR3, is EPEVTQTPSHQVTQMGQEVILRCVPISNHLYFYWYRQILGQKVEFLVSFYNNEISEKSEIFDDQFSVERPDGSNFTLKIRSTKLEDSAMYFCASRPPGAGEPQHFGDGTRLSIL.

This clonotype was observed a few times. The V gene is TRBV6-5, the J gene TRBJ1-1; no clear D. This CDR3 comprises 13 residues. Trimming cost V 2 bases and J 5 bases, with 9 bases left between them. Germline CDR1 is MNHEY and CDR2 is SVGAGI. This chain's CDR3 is CASSYMPETEAFF. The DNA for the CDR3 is TGTGCCAGCAGTTACATGCCCGAAACTGAAGCTTTCTTT.